The source of this T cell receptor (beta chain) is a study of PD-L1 blockade in urothelial cancer. Study-level background: Specimens of blood held a median count of roughly 130,000 T cells.

Time point reported: pretreatment peripheral blood. Sequencing was performed with immunoSEQ multiplex PCR; in TCRdb, only in-frame clones are kept and a portion is missing. Among about 95,000 clones, 90% were seen once, and the ten largest hold roughly 1.6%. The input for sequencing was PBMCs, taken around atezolizumab (anti-PD-L1) treatment. The TCR was taken from a man in his sixties with urothelial cancer.

The CDR3 DNA is TGTGCCAGCACCACTATTCGACGGACCGGGAGGATGACTGAAGCTTTCTTT. This translates into CASTTIRRTGRMTEAFF. The chain links TRBV28 to TRBJ1-1, with D unclear. The V end lost 7 bases, the J end lost 5 bases, and 26 bases lay between the germline ends. The CDR3 length is 17 residues. Germline V gene lookup returns CDR1 MDHEN and CDR2 SYDVKM.